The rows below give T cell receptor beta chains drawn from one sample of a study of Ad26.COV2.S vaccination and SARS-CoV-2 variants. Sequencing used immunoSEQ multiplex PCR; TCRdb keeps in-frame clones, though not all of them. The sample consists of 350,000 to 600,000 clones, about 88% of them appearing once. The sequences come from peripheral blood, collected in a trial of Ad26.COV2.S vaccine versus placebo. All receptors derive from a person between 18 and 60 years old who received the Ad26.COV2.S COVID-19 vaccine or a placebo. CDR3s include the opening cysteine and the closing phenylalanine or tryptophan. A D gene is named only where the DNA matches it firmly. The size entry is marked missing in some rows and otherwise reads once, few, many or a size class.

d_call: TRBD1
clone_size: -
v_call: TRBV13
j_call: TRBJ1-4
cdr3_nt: TGTGCCAGCAGGCTTGGCAGGGGGTATAATGAAAAACTGTTTTTT
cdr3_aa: CASRLGRGYNEKLFF

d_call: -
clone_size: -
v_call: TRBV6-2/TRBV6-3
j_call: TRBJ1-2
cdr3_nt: TGTGCCAGCAGTCTACAGGGATCTTACTATGGCTACACCTTC
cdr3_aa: CASSLQGSYYGYTF

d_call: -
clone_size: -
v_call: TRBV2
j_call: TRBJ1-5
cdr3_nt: TGTGCCAGCAGTCGCGAAAGATCTAGCAATCAGCCCCAGCATTTT
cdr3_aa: CASSRERSSNQPQHF

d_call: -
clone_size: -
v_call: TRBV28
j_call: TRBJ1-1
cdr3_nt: TGTGCCAGCAGTCAAAACACTGAAGCTTTCTTT
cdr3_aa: CASSQNTEAFF

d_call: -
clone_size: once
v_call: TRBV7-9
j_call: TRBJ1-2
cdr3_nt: TGTGCCAGCAGCACTAACAGGGATGGCTACACCTTC
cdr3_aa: CASSTNRDGYTF

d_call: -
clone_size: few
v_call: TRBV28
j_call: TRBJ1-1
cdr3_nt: TGTGCCAGCAGCCCTGCGGGTCTCGAAGCTTTCTTT
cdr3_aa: CASSPAGLEAFF

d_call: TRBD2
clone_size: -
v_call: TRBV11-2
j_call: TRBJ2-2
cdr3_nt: TGTGCCAGCAGCCTAACGGGACTAGCGGGAGTTGGTGGGGAGCTGTTTTTT
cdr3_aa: CASSLTGLAGVGGELFF

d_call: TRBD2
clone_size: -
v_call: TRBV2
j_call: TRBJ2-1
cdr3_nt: TGTGCCAGCAGATCAGGTAGCGGGAGGATGCCTGAGCAGTTCTTC
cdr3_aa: CASRSGSGRMPEQFF

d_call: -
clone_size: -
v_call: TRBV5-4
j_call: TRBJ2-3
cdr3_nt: TGTGCCATCGGGGACGGGGCGGACGATACGCAGTATTTT
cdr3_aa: CAIGDGADDTQYF

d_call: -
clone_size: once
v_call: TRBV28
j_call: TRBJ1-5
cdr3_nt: TGTGCCAGCAGTTTATTCGGGGGAGGATACAATCAGCCCCAGCATTTT
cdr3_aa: CASSLFGGGYNQPQHF

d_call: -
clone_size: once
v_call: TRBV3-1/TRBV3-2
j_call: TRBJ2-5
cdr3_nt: TGTGCCAGCAGATTCAGGGGTGGCGAGACCCAGTACTTC
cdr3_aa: CASRFRGGETQYF

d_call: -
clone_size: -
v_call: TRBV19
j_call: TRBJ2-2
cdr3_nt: TGTGCCAGTAGCCCACAAATCCTTACAGGGAACACCGGGGAGCTGTTTTTT
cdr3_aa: CASSPQILTGNTGELFF

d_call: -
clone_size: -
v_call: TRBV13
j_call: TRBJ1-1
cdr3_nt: TGTGCCAGCAGCTTAGGTTCCGGGGGAGCTTTCTTT
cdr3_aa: CASSLGSGGAFF

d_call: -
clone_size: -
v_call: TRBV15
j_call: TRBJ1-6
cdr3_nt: TGTGCCACCTCCCCCGCAGGCAAGAATAATTCACCCCTCCACTTT
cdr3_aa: CATSPAGKNNSPLHF

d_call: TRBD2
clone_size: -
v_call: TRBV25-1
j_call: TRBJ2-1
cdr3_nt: TGTGCCAGCACCACTAGCGATGAGCAGTTCTTC
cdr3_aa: CASTTSDEQFF

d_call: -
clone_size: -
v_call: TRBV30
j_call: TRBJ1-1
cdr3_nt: TGTGCCTGGAGTGTTGCGTGGAACACTGAAGCTTTCTTT
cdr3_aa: CAWSVAWNTEAFF

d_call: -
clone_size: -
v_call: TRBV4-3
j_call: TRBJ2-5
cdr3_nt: TGCGCCAGCAGCCAGGCGGGACAGCAAGAGACCCAGTACTTC
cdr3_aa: CASSQAGQQETQYF

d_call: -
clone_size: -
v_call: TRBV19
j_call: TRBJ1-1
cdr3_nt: TGTGCCACCATCGGGGGGCCGGGGAGATGGGACACTGAAGCTTTCTTT
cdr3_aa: CATIGGPGRWDTEAFF

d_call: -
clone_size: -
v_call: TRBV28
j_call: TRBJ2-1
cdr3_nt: TGTGCCAGCATCGAAGGGTGGAAGGGGTCGGGCATTTTCTTC
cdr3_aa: CASIEGWKGSGIFF

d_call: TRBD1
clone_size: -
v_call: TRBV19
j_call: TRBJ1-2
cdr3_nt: TGTGCCAGTAGCCAACGACAGGGAATAGCTGGCTACACCTTC
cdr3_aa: CASSQRQGIAGYTF

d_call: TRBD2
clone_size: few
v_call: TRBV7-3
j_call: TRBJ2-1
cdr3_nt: TGTGCCAGCAGCTTAATGGGGCTAGCGGAGAAGGGTGAGCAGTTCTTC
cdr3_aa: CASSLMGLAEKGEQFF

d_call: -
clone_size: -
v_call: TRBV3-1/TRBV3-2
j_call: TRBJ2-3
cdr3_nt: TGTGCCAGCAGCCAAGATATCGGGGGCTCAGATACGCAGTATTTT
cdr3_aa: CASSQDIGGSDTQYF

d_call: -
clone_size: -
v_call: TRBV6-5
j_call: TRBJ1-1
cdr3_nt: TGTGCCAGCAGGAGAGCAGGGCGAACTGAAGCTTTCTTT
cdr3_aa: CASRRAGRTEAFF

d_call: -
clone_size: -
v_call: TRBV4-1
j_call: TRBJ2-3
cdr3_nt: TGCGCCAGCAGCCAGTACGGTACGGACACAGATACGCAGTATTTT
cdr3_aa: CASSQYGTDTDTQYF

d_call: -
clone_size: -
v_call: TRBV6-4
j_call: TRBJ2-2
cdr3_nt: TGTGCCAGCAGTGACGAGGTCACCGGGGAGCTGTTTTTT
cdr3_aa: CASSDEVTGELFF

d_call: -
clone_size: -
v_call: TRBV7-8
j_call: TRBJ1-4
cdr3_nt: TGTGCCAGCAGCCCCCAACGAGAAAAACTGTTTTTT
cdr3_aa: CASSPQREKLFF